Shown below are 2 T cell receptor beta chains from a single sample sequenced in a study of T cell responses to AZD1222 COVID-19 vaccine. Measured with immunoSEQ multiplex PCR; TCRdb has only the in-frame clones, and not every one. Among approximately 92,000 clones, 86% were seen once, and the ten largest hold 10%. The specimen comprised peripheral blood, sampled on day 0 of AZD1222 vaccination. The receptors were sampled from an adult in good health.

V and J are TRBV30 and TRBJ2-3; D unclear. This CDR3 is 15 amino acids long. Between the trimmed V and J ends, which lost 2 bases and 0 bases, there was a span of 12 bases. Germline CDR1 and CDR2: GTSNPN and SVGIG (reference sequence). The CDR3 bases are TGTGCCTGGAGTCAAGACGTTGCTAGCACAGATACGCAGTATTTT. Encoded protein: CAWSQDVASTDTQYF.

V is TRBV6-6 and J is TRBJ1-3; D is ambiguous. V lost 4 bases and J 3 bases, leaving 16 bases between the germline ends. Germline V gene lookup returns CDR1 MNHNY and CDR2 SVGAGI (reference sequence). The CDR3 length is 16 residues. The CDR3 DNA is TGTGCCAGCAGTTTTCTCTCAGTGGGAGTTGGAAACACCATATATTTT. This codes for CASSFLSVGVGNTIYF.